This is a list of T cell receptor beta chains from one sample in a study of blood T cell repertoires in COVID-19. Clones were read by immunoSEQ multiplex PCR, and TCRdb kept only the in-frame ones, dropping some. The sample lists 220,000 or so clones; 85% to 90% were seen once. Material: PBMCs or T cells enriched from blood (not recorded which). The receptors were sampled from a man aged 25 to 45 who had been exposed to COVID-19. The CDR3 runs from the conserved cysteine through the conserved F or W. The D gene is left open where the match is weak. Some rows have no size entry. The others give once, few or many, or a class for an expanded clone.

j_call v_call d_call clone_size cdr3_nt cdr3_aa
TRBJ1-3 TRBV5-6 - - TGTGCCAGCAGCCCCCTTCGGGGAACTACTGGAAACACCATATATTTT CASSPLRGTTGNTIYF
TRBJ2-3 TRBV9 TRBD2 - TGTGCCAGCAGCGTAGACGGCCGGGGGGCAGATACGCAGTATTTT CASSVDGRGADTQYF
TRBJ1-2 TRBV30 TRBD1 - TGTGCCCGAGGGACAGGGAACTATGGCTACACCTTC CARGTGNYGYTF
TRBJ2-7 TRBV3-1/TRBV3-2 TRBD1 - TGTGCCAGCAGCCAGAACCTGGGACAGGCGGGGGAGCAGTACTTC CASSQNLGQAGEQYF
TRBJ1-6 TRBV18 - - TGTGCCAGCTCACCAGGGCAGGGTGACACCTATAATTCACCCCTCCACTTT CASSPGQGDTYNSPLHF
TRBJ2-7 TRBV29-1 TRBD1 - TGCAGCGTTCGATCCGGGACAGGGACCTACGAGCAGTACTTC CSVRSGTGTYEQYF
TRBJ1-2 TRBV5-1 - - TGCGCCAGCAGCGGGACTATAGGGTCAGACAATGGCTACACCTTC CASSGTIGSDNGYTF
TRBJ1-6 TRBV3-1/TRBV3-2 - - TGTGCCAGCAGTACAGACAAGAATAATTCACCCCTCCACTTT CASSTDKNNSPLHF
TRBJ2-5 TRBV4-1 - - TGCGCCAGCAGCCAAGACCCGACATCGGAGACCCAGTACTTC CASSQDPTSETQYF
TRBJ1-5 TRBV4-1 - - TGCGCCAGCAGCCCGCTCGCAGGACTGGGCAATCAGCCCCAGCATTTT CASSPLAGLGNQPQHF
TRBJ2-5 TRBV6-1 TRBD2 - TGTGCCAGCAGTGATCGGTTAGCGGGGGGAGGGTCGGGAGAGACCCAGTACTTC CASSDRLAGGGSGETQYF
TRBJ2-3 TRBV27 TRBD1 - TGTGCCAGCAGTTTATCGAGTAGGGGGCTGGCAGATACGCAGTATTTT CASSLSSRGLADTQYF
TRBJ2-1 TRBV30 - - TGTGCCTGGAGTGACCCTCAGGGAAGGTTGCAGTTCTTC CAWSDPQGRLQFF
TRBJ2-3 TRBV4-3 - - TGCGCCAGCAGCCATATGAGAGACAGCAAAAACACAGATACGCAGTATTTT CASSHMRDSKNTDTQYF
TRBJ2-1 TRBV5-4 TRBD2 - TGTGCCAGCCTAGCGGGGCCGAGCTCCTACAATGAGCAGTTCTTC CASLAGPSSYNEQFF
TRBJ1-1 TRBV7-3 TRBD1 - TGTGCCAGCAGCTCTCGACAGGGGACTGAAGCTTTCTTT CASSSRQGTEAFF
TRBJ2-7 TRBV3-1/TRBV3-2 - - TGTGCCAGCAGCCAAAGGAGGGCAAGCTACTACGAGCAGTACTTC CASSQRRASYYEQYF
TRBJ2-2 TRBV7-9 - - TGTGCCAGCAGCCCAGAAACCGGGGAGCTGTTTTTT CASSPETGELFF
TRBJ2-3 TRBV19 - - TGTGCCGCCCGAAGGGACTTCACAGATACGCAGTATTTT CAARRDFTDTQYF
TRBJ1-3 TRBV5-1 TRBD1 - TGCGCCAGCAGCTGGACAGGCAACTCTGGAAACACCATATATTTT CASSWTGNSGNTIYF
TRBJ2-2 TRBV10-3 - - TGTGCCATCAGTGAGGAAAGTGGGGGGTTGAACACCGGGGAGCTGTTTTTT CAISEESGGLNTGELFF
TRBJ1-1 TRBV27 - - TGTGCCACCCTAATGAGCCGAGAGGCCACTGAAGCTTTCTTT CATLMSREATEAFF
TRBJ1-2 TRBV7-9 - - TGTGCCAGCGGCAGGGGCTACACCTTC CASGRGYTF
TRBJ2-1 TRBV4-2 TRBD2 - TGTGCCAGCAGCCAAGATGCCCGGACTAGCGATTACAATGAGCAGTTCTTC CASSQDARTSDYNEQFF
TRBJ1-1 TRBV18 TRBD1 few TGTGCCAGCTCACCACCCTCAAGGGGGCAGGGCACTGAAGCTTTCTTT CASSPPSRGQGTEAFF
TRBJ1-2 TRBV6-5 - - TGTGCCAGCAGTTATGAGGCTAACTATGGCTACACCTTC CASSYEANYGYTF
TRBJ2-1 TRBV9 - - TGTGCCAGCAGCGCCCGGGTTAGCTACAATGAGCAGTTCTTC CASSARVSYNEQFF
TRBJ1-3 TRBV2 - - TGTGCCAGCAGCGCGGGGCTCGTCTCTGGAAACACCATATATTTT CASSAGLVSGNTIYF